The TCR beta chain under discussion was sequenced for a study of T cells in Graves' hyperthyroidism and ophthalmopathy. TCR beta CDR3 region amplification was performed from RNA transcripts. The HTBI primer set drove a first-round RT-PCR of the TCR CDR3. TCRdb redid the calling of the multiplex PCR reads with MiXCR, one entry per CDR3 protein. The sample has around 450,000 distinct CDR3 sequences, approximately 13% seen once. This clonotype was observed at least ten times. The target antigen is unknown. The definition of stable Graves' hyperthyroidism was no ophthalmopathy progression within 18 months. Recently diagnosed hyperthyroidism of less than 2 months' duration affected patients aged 18 to 65. Orbital computed tomography and thyroid ultrasound, together with serum TRAb and thyroxine and clinical symptoms, were used for diagnoses. Germline CDR1 and CDR2: DFQATT and SNEGSKA (reference sequence). V gave up 1 base and J gave up 4 bases; unmatched junction bases: 1. The CDR3 consists of 13 residues.

Notes on the study in general: Most clonotypes expanded in thyroid above 0.001 were likewise present in blood.

The rearrangement uses TRBV20-1 and TRBJ1-1, with 9 positions matching TRBD1. The TCR originated in a woman aged 18-29 years with Graves' hyperthyroidism. Input material: blood. The CDR3 bases are TGCAGTGCTAGAGGACAGGGGGGCACTGAAGCTTTCTTT. Translated: CSARGQGGTEAFF.